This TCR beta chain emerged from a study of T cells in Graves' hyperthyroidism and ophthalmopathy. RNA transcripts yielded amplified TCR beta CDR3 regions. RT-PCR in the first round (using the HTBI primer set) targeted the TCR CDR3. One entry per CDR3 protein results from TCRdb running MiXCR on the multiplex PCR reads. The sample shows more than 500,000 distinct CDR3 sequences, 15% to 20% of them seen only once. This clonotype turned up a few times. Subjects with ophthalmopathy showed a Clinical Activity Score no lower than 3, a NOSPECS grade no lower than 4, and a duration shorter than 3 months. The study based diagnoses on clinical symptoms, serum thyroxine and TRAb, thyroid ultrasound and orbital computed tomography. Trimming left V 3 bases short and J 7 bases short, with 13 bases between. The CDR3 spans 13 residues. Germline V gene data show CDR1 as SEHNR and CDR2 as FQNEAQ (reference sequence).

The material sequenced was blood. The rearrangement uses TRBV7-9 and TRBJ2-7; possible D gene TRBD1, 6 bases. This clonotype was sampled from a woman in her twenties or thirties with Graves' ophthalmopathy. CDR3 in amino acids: CASSFQTGREQYF. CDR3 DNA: TGTGCCAGCAGCTTCCAAACAGGGCGGGAGCAGTACTTC.